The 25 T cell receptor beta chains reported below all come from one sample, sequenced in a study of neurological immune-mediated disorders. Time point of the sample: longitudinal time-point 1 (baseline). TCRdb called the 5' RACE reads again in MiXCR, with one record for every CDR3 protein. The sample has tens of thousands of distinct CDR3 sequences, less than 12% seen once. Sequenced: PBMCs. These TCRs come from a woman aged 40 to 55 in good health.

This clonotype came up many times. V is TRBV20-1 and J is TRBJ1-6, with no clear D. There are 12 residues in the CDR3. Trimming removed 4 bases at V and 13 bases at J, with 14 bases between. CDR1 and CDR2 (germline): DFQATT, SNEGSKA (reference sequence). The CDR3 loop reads CSANMGPGPLHF. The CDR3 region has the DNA TGCAGTGCTAATATGGGTCCGGGGCCCCTCCACTTT.

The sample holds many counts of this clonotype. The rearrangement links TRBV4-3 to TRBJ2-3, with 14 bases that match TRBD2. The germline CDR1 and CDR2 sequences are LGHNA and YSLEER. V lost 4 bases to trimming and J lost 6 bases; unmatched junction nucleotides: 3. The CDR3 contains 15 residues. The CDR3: CASSRGLAGADTQYF. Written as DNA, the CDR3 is TGCGCCAGCAGCCGGGGACTAGCGGGGGCGGATACGCAGTATTTT.

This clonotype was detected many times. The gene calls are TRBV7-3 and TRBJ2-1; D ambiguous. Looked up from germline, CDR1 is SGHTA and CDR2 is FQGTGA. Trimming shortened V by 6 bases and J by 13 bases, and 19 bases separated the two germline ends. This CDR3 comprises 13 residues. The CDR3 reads CASSKTSDGQQFF. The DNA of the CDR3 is TGTGCCAGCAGTAAAACATCGGACGGTCAACAGTTCTTC.

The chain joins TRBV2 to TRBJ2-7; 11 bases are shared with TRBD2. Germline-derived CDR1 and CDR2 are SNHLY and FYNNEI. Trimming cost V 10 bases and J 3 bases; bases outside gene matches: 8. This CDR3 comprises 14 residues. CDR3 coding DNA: TGTGCCATCACACCCGGGACTAGCGGCTACGAGCAGTACTTC. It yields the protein CAITPGTSGYEQYF. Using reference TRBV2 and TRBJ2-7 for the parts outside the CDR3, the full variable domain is EPEVTQTPSHQVTQMGQEVILRCVPISNHLYFYWYRQILGQKVEFLVSFYNNEISEKSEIFDDQFSVERPDGSNFTLKIRSTKLEDSAMYFCAITPGTSGYEQYFGPGTRLTVT.

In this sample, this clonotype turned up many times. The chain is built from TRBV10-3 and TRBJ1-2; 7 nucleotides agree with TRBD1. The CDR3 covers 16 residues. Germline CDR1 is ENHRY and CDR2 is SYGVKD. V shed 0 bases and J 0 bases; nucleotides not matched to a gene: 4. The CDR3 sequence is CAISESRGTANYGYTF. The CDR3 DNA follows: TGTGCCATCAGTGAGTCTAGGGGGACAGCTAACTATGGCTACACCTTC.

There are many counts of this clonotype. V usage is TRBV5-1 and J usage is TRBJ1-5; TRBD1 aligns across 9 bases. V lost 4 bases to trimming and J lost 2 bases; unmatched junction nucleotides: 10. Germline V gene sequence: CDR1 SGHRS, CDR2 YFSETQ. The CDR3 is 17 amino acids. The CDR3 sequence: CASSRGDRAFGNQPQHF. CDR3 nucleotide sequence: TGCGCCAGCAGCCGGGGGGACAGGGCGTTTGGCAATCAGCCCCAGCATTTT.

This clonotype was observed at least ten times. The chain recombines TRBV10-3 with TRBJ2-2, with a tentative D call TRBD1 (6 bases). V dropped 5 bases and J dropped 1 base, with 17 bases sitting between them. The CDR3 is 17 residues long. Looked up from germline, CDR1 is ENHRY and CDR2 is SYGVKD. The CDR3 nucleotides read TGTGCCATCAGTTACGGACAGAGCCCTTTGAACACCGGGGAGCTGTTTTTT. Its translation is CAISYGQSPLNTGELFF.

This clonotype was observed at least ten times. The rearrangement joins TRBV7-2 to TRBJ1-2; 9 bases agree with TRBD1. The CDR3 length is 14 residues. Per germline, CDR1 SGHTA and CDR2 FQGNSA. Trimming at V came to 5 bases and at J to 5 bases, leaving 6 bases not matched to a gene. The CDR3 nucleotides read TGTGCCAGCAGCGACAGGGGGAGACTTTATGGCTACACCTTC. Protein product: CASSDRGRLYGYTF.

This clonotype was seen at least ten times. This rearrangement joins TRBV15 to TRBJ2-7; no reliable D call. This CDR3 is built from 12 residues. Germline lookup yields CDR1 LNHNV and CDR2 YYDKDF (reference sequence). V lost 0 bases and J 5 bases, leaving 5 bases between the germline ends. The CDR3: CATSRDKDEQYF. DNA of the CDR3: TGTGCCACCAGCAGAGATAAGGACGAGCAGTACTTC.

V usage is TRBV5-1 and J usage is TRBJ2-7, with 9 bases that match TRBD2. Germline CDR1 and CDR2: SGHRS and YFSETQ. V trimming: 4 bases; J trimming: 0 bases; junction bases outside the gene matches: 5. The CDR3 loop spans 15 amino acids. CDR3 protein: CASSVLAGPSYEQYF. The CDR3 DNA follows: TGCGCCAGCAGCGTTCTAGCGGGACCCTCCTACGAGCAGTACTTC.

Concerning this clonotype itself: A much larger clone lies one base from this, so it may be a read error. The CDR3 here is CASSPLAAYEQFF. CDR3 DNA: TGTGCCAGCAGCCCACTAGCGGCGTATGAGCAGTTCTTC. This chain uses TRBV11-1 with TRBJ2-1; 8 nucleotides match TRBD2. The CDR3 has 13 amino acids. Per the germline V gene, CDR1 is SGHAT and CDR2 is FQDESV (reference sequence). Trimming at V came to 5 bases and at J to 8 bases, leaving 5 bases not matched to a gene.

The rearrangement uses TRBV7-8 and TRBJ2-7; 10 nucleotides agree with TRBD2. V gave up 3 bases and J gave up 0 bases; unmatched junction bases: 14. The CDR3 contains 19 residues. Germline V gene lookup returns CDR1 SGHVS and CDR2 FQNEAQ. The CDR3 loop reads CASSFWPGTSELSSYEQYF. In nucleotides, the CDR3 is TGTGCCAGCAGCTTCTGGCCCGGGACTAGCGAATTAAGCTCCTACGAGCAGTACTTC.

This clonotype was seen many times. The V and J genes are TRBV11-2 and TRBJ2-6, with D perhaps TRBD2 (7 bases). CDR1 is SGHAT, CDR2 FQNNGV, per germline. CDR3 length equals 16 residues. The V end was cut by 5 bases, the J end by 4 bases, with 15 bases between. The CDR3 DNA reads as TGTGCCAGCAGCCTGGGGGGGGCTTACGGGGCCAACGTCCTGACTTTC. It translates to CASSLGGAYGANVLTF.

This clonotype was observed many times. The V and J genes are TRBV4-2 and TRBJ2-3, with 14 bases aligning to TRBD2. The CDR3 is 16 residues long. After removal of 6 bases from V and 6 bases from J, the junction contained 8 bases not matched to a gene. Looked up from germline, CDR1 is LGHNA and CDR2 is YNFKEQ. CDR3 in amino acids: CASRHRLAGGPDTQYF. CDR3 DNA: TGTGCCAGCAGGCATAGACTAGCGGGGGGGCCGGATACGCAGTATTTT.

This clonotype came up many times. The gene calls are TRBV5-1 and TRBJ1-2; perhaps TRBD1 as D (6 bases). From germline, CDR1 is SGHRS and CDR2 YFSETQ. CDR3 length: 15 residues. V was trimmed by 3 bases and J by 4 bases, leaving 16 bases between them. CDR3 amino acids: CASSSASTGPYGYTF. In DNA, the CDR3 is TGCGCCAGCAGCTCAGCCTCGACAGGCCCCTATGGCTACACCTTC.

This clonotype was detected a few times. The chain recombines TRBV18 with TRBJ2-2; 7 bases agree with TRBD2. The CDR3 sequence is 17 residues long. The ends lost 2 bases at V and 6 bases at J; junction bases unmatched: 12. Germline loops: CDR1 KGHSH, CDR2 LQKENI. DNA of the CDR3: TGTGCCAGCTCACCAGATGGCGGCGGGAGAGCGCCCGGGGAGCTGTTTTTT. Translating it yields CASSPDGGGRAPGELFF.

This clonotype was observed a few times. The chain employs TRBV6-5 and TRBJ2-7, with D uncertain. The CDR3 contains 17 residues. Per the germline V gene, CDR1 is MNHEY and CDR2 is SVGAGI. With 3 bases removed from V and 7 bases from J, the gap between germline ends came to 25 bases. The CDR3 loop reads CASSYDSSVGSRREQYF. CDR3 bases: TGTGCCAGCAGTTATGATTCTTCGGTGGGAAGTCGAAGAGAGCAGTACTTC.

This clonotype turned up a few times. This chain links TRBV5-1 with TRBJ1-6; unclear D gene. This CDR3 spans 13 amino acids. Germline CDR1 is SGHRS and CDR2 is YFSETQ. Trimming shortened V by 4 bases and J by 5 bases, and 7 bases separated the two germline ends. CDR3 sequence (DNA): TGCGCCAGCAGCGCGGGGAATAATTCACCCCTCCACTTT. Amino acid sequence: CASSAGNNSPLHF.

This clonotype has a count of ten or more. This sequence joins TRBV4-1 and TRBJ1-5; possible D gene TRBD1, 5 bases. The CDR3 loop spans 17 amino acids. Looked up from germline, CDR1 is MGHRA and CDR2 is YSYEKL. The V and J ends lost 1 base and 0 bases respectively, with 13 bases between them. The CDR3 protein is CASSQVGTGLSNQPQHF. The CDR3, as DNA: TGCGCCAGCAGCCAAGTCGGGACGGGACTTAGCAATCAGCCCCAGCATTTT.

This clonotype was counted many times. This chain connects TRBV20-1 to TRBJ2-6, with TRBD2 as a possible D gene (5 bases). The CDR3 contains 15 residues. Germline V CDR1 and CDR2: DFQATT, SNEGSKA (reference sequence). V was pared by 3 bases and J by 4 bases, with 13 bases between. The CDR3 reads CSASSSGSGANVLTF. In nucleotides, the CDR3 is TGCAGTGCTAGCAGTTCTGGGAGCGGGGCCAACGTCCTGACTTTC.

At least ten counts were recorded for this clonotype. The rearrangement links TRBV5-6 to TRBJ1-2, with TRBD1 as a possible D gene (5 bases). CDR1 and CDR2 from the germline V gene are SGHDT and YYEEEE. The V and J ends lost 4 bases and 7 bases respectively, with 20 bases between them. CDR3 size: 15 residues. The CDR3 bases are TGTGCCAGCAGCCGCAGCGCGGGGGTTGCTCGTGGCTACACCTTC. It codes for CASSRSAGVARGYTF.

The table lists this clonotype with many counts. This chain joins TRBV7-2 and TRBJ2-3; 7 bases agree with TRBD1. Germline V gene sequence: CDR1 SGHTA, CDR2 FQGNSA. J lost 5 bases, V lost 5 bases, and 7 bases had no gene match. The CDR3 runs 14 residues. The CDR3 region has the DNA TGTGCCAGCAGCGACAGGGTAGGGGGAGATACGCAGTATTTT. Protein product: CASSDRVGGDTQYF.

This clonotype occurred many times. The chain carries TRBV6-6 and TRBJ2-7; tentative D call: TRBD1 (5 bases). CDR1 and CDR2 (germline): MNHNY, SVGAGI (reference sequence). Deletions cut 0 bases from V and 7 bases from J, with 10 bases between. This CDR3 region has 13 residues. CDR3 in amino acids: CASSYSGPTEQYF. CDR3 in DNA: TGTGCCAGCAGTTACTCGGGGCCGACGGAGCAGTACTTC.

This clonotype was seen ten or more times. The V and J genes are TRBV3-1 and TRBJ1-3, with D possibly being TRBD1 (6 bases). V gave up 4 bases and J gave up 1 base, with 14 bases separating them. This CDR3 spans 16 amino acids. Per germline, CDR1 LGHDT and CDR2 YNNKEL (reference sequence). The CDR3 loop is CASSRRGQESGNTIYF. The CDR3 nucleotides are TGTGCCAGCAGCCGACGGGGGCAGGAGTCTGGAAACACCATATATTTT.

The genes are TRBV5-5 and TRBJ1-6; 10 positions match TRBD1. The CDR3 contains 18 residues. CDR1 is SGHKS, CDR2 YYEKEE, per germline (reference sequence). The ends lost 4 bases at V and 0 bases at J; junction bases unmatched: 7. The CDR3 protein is CASSRTGGFSSYNSPLHF. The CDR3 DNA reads TGTGCCAGCAGCCGGACAGGGGGTTTTAGCTCCTATAATTCACCCCTCCACTTT.